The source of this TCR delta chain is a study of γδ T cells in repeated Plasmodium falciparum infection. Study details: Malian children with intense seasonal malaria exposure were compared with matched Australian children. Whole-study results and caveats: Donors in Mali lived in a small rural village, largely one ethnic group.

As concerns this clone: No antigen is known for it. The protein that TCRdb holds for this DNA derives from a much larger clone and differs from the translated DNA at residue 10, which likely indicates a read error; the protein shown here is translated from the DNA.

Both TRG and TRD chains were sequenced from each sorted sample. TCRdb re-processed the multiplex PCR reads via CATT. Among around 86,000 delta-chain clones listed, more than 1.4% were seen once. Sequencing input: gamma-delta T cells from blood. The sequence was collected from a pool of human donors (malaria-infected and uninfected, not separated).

CDR3 DNA sequence: TGTGCCTGTGACTCACTGGGACTCACCAATAAACTCATCTTT. Amino acid sequence: CACDSLGLTNKLIF. V and J are TRDV2 and TRDJ1; weak D call: TRDD3 (6 bases). The J gene is absent in TCRdb and was assigned here via DNA matching to germline. The CDR3 runs to 14 residues. The germline V gene has CDR1 GEAIGNYY and CDR2 EKD.